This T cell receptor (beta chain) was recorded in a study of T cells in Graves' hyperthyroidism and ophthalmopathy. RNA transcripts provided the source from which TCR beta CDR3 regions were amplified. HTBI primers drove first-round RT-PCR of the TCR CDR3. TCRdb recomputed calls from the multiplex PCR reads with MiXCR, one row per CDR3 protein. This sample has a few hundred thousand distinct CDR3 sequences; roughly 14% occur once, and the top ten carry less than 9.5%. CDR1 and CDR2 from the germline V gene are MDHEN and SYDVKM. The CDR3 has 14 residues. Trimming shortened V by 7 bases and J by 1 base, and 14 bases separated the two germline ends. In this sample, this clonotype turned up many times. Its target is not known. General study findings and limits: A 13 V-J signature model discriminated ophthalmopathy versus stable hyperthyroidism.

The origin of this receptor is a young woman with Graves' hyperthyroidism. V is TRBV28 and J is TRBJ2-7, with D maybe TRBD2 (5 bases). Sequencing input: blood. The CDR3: CASTGNPTSYEQYF. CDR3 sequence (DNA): TGTGCCAGCACGGGGAACCCCACGTCCTACGAGCAGTACTTC.